This T cell receptor (beta chain) was identified during a study of shared clonotypes between healthy human individuals. Whole-study findings and limits: In several donors, about 5% of naive CD4 clonotypes appeared in common. Rarefaction revealed incomplete sorted-subset sequencing despite large depth.

The V end lost 4 bases, the J end lost 8 bases, and 12 bases lay between the germline ends. CDR3 size: 14 residues. Germline loops: CDR1 SEHNR, CDR2 FQNEAQ (reference sequence). On this clone itself: Its antigen is not identified.

In the authors' workflow: Without quality scores, immunoSEQ junctional reads could not be filtered like full-length reads. Libraries were prepared by immunoSEQ multiplex PCR; TCRdb keeps only in-frame clonotypes and omits some of them. The V and J calls and clone size come from that table; D and trimming were worked out from the DNA. This table has 1.5 million to 2.5 million clones, approximately 95% appearing once. Cells designated naive CD8 were CD45RO-negative and were positively selected for CCR7, with terminally differentiated effector memory CD45RA+ cells excluded. This sequence was found in a man younger than 35 in good health. The sample taken for sequencing was naive CD8+ T cells sorted from blood. The V and J genes are TRBV7-9 and TRBJ1-6; D call uncertain. CDR3 amino acids: CASSSPDLYSPLHF. In nucleotides, the CDR3 is TGTGCCAGCAGCTCCCCGGACCTTTATTCACCCCTCCACTTT.